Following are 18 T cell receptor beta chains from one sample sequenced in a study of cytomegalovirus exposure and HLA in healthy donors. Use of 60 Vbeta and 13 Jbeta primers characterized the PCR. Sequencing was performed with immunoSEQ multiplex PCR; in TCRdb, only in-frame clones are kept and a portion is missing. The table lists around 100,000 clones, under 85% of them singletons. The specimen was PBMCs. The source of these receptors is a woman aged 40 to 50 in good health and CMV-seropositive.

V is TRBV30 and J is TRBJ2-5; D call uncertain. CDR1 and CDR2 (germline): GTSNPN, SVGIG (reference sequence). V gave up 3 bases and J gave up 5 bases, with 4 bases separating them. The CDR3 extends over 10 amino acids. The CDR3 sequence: CAWSRETQYF. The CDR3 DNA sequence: TGTGCCTGGAGCAGGGAGACCCAGTACTTC.

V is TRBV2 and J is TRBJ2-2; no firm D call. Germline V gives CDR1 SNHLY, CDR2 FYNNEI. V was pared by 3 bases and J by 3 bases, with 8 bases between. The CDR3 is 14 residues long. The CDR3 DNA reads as TGTGCCAGCAGTGACTCCCGTTACACCGGGGAGCTGTTTTTT. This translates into CASSDSRYTGELFF.

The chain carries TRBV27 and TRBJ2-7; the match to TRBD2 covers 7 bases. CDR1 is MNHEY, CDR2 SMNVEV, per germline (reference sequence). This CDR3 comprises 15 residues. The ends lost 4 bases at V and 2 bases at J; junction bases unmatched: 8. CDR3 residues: CASSWERGGTYEQYF. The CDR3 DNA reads TGTGCCAGCAGTTGGGAAAGGGGAGGGACCTACGAGCAGTACTTC.

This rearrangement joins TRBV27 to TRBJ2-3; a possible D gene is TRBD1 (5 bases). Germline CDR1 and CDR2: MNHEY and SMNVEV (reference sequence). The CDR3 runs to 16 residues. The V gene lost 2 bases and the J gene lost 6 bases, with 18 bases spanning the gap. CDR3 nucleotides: TGTGCCAGCAGTTTAGCCCTCCTCCAGGGCTCCGATACGCAGTATTTT. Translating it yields CASSLALLQGSDTQYF.

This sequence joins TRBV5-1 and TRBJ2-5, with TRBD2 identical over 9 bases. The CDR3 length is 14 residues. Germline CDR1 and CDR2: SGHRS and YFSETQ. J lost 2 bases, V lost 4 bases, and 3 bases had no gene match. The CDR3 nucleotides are TGCGCCAGCAGCCTTAGCGGGAGTCAAGAGACCCAGTACTTC. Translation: CASSLSGSQETQYF.

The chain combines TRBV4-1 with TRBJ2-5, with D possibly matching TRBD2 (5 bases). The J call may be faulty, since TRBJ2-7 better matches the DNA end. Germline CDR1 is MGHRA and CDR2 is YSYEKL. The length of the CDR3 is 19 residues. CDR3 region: CASSQDKWAGTPSSYEQYF. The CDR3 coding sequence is TGCGCCAGCAGCCAAGATAAGTGGGCGGGCACACCGAGCTCCTACGAGCAGTACTTC.

This chain's CDR3 is CASSLSPYGAGELFF. The CDR3 nucleotides read TGTGCCAGCAGTTTATCTCCATACGGGGCCGGGGAGCTGTTTTTT. The gene calls are TRBV27 and TRBJ2-2; tentatively, D is TRBD2 (5 bases). Germline CDR1 MNHEY, CDR2 SMNVEV (reference sequence). Trimming shortened V by 0 bases and J by 6 bases, and 11 bases separated the two germline ends. The CDR3 covers 15 residues.

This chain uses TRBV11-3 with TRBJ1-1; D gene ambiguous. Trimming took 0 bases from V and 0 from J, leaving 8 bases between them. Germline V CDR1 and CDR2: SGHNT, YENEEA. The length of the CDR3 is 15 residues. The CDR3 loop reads CASSLDGQMNTEAFF. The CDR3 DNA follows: TGTGCCAGCAGCTTAGATGGTCAGATGAACACTGAAGCTTTCTTT.

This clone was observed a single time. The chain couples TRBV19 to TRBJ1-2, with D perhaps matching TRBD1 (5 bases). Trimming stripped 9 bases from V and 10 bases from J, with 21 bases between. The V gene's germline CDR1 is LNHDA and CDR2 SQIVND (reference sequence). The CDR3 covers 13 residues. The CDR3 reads CASSPRTSRVYTF. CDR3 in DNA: TGTGCCAGCAGCCCCCGGACATCTAGGGTCTACACCTTC.

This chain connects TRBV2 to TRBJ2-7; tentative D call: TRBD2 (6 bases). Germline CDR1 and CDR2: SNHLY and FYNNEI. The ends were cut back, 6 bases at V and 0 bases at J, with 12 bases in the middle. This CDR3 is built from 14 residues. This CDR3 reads CASRGDWSSYEQYF. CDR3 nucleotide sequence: TGTGCCAGCAGAGGGGACTGGAGCTCCTACGAGCAGTACTTC.

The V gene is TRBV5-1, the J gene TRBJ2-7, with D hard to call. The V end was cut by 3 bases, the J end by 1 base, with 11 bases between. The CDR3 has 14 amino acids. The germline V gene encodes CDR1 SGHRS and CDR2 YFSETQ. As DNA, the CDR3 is TGCGCCAGCAGCTCCGGTGCGCAATCCTACGAGCAGTACTTC. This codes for CASSSGAQSYEQYF.

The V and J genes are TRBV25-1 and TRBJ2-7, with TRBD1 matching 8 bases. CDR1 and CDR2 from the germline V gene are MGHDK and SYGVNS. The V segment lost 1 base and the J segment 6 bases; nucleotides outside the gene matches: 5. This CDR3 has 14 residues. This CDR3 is CASSESIGQGEQYF. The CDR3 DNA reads TGTGCCAGCAGTGAATCCATCGGACAGGGCGAGCAGTACTTC.

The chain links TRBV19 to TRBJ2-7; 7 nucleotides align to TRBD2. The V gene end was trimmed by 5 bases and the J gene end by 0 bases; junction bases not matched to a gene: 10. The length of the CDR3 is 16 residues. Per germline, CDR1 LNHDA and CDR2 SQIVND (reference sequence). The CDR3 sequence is CASSHKTSLLSYEQYF. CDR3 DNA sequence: TGTGCCAGTAGTCACAAGACTAGCCTACTCTCCTACGAGCAGTACTTC. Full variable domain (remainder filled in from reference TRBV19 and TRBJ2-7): DGGITQSPKYLFRKEGQNVTLSCEQNLNHDAMYWYRQDPGQGLRLIYYSQIVNDFQKGDIAEGYSVSREKKESFPLTVTSAQKNPTAFYLCASSHKTSLLSYEQYFGPGTRLTVT.

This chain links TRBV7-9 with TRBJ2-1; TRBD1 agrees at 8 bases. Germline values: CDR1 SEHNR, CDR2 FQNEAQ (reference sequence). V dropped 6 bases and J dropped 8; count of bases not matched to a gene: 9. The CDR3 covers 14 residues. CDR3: CASSRQGSVDEQFF. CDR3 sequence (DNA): TGTGCCAGCAGTAGACAGGGGAGTGTGGATGAGCAGTTCTTC.

The CDR3 nucleotides read TGCAGCGCGGACGGGGGGCGCGGGGAGCAGTACTTC. Its translation is CSADGGRGEQYF. J is TRBJ2-5 and V is TRBV29-1; possible D gene TRBD2, 7 bases. The CDR3 extends over 12 amino acids. Per germline, CDR1 SQVTM and CDR2 ANQGSEA. The V end lost 7 bases, the J end lost 11 bases, and 20 bases lay between the germline ends.

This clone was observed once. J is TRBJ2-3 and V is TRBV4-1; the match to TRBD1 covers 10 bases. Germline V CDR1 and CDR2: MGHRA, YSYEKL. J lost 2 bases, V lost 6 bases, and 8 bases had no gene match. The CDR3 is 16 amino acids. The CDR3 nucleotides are TGCGCCAGCAGTCGTTGGGGGACAGGGGACACAGATACGCAGTATTTT. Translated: CASSRWGTGDTDTQYF.

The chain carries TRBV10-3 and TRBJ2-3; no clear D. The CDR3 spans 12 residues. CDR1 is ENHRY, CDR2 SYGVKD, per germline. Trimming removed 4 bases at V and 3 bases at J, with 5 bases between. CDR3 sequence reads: CAISVQTDTQYF. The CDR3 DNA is TGTGCCATCAGTGTTCAGACAGATACGCAGTATTTT.

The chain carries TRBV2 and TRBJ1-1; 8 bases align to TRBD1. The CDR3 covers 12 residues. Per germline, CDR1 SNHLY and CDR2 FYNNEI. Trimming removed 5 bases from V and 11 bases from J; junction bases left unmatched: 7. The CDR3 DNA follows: TGTGCCAGCAGTCCCGGACAGGGATTCGCTTTCTTT. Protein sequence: CASSPGQGFAFF.